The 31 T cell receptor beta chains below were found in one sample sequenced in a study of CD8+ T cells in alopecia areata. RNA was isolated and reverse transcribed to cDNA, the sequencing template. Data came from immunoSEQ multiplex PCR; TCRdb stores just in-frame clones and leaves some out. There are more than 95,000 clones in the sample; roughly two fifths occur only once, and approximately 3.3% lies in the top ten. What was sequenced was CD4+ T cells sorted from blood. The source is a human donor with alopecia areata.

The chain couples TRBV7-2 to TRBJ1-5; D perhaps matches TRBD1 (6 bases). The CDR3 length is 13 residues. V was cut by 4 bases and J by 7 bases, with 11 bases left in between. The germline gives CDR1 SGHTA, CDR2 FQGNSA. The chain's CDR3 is CASSYRGQQPQHF. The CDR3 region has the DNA TGTGCCAGCAGCTACAGAGGACAGCAGCCCCAGCATTTT.

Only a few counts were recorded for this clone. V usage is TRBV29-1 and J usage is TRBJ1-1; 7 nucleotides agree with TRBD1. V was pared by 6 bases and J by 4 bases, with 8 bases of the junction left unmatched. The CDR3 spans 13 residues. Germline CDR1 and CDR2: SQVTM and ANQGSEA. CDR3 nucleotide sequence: TGCAGCGTCAAACCGGGACAGACCACTGAAGCTTTCTTT. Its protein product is CSVKPGQTTEAFF.

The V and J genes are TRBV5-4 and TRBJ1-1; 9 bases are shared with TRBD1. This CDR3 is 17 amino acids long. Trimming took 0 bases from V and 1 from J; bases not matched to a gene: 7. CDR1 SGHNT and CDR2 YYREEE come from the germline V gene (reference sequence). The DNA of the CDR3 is TGTGCCAGCAGCTTGGCCTATACAGGGGGCTGGAACACTGAAGCTTTCTTT. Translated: CASSLAYTGGWNTEAFF. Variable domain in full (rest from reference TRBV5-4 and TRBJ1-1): ETGVTQSPTHLIKTRGQQVTLRCSSQSGHNTVSWYQQALGQGPQFIFQYYREEENGRGNFPPRFSGLQFPNYSSELNVNALELDDSALYLCASSLAYTGGWNTEAFFGQGTRLTVV.

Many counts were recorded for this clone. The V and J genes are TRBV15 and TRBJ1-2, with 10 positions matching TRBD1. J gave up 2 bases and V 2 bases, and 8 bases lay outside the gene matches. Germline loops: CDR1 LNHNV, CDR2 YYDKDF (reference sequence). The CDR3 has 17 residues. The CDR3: CATSRSPGQGRNYGYTF. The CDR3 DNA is TGTGCCACCAGCAGATCCCCGGGACAGGGGAGAAACTATGGCTACACCTTC.

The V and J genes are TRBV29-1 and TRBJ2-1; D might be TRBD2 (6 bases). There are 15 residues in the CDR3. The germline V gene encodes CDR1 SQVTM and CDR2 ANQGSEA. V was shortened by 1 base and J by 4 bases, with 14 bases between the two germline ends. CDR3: CSVEVRRGLYNEQFF. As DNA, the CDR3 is TGCAGCGTTGAAGTGCGGCGGGGTCTTTACAATGAGCAGTTCTTC.

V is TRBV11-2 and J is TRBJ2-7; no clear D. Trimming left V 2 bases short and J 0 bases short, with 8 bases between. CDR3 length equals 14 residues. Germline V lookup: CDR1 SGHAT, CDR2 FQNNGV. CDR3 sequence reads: CASSLRVASYEQYF. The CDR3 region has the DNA TGTGCCAGCAGCTTACGGGTCGCCTCCTACGAGCAGTACTTC.

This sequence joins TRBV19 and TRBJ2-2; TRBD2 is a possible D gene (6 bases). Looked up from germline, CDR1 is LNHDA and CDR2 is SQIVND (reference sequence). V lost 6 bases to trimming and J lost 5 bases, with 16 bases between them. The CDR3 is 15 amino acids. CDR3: CASSGSGVRTGELFF. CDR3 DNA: TGTGCCAGTAGCGGGAGCGGAGTGAGGACCGGGGAGCTGTTTTTT.

CDR3 DNA: TGTGCCAGCAGCTCGAGCGGGAGAGTAGCCAAAAACATTCAGTACTTC. This translates into CASSSSGRVAKNIQYF. V gene TRBV5-4 combines with J gene TRBJ2-4; 8 positions agree with TRBD2. J lost 0 bases, V lost 3 bases, and 5 bases had no gene match. The CDR3 has 16 residues. Germline-derived CDR1 and CDR2 are SGHNT and YYREEE (reference sequence).

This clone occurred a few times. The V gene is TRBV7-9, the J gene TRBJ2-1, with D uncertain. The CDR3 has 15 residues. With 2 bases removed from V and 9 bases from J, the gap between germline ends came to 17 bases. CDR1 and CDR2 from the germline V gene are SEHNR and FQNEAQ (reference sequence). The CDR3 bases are TGTGCCAGCAGCTTAAGCCGGAGTCCCTCCGGTGAGCAGTTCTTC. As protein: CASSLSRSPSGEQFF.

CDR3 in amino acids: CSVVVQRATTYEQYF. CDR3 nucleotides: TGCAGCGTTGTGGTCCAGCGGGCAACAACCTACGAGCAGTACTTC. The chain uses TRBV29-1 and TRBJ2-7; a weak D match, TRBD2 (6 bases). This CDR3 has 15 residues. The ends were cut back, 4 bases at V and 2 bases at J, with 18 bases in the middle. The V gene's germline CDR1 is SQVTM and CDR2 ANQGSEA.

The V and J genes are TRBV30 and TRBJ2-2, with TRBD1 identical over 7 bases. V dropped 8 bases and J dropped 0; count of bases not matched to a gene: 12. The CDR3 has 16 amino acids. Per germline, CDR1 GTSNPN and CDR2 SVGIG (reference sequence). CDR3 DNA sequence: TGTGCCCGTTCCTCTCTGGGGACAGCGAACACCGGGGAGCTGTTTTTT. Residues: CARSSLGTANTGELFF.

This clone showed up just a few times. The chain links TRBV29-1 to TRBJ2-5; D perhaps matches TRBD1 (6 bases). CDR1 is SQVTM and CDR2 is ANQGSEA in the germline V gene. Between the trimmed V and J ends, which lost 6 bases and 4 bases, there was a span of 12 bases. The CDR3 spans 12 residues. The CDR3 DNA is TGCAGCGTGGGGGCGTCCGGAGAGACCCAGTACTTC. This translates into CSVGASGETQYF.

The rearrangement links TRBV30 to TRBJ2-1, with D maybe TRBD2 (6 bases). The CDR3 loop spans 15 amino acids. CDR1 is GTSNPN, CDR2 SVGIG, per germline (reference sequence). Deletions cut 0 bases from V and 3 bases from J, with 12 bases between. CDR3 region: CAWSVGTRNYNEQFF. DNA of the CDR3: TGTGCCTGGAGTGTAGGGACTCGCAACTACAATGAGCAGTTCTTC.

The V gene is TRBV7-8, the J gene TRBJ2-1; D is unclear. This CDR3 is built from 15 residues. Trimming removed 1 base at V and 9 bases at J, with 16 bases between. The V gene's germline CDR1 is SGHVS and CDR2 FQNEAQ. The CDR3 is CASSLEGSWSSEQFF. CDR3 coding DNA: TGTGCCAGCAGCTTAGAGGGTAGTTGGAGTAGTGAGCAGTTCTTC. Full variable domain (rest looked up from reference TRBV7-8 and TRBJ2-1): GAGVSQSPRYKVAKRGQDVALRCDPISGHVSLFWYQQALGQGPEFLTYFQNEAQLDKSGLPSDRFFAERPEGSVSTLKIQRTQQEDSAVYLCASSLEGSWSSEQFFGPGTRLTVL.

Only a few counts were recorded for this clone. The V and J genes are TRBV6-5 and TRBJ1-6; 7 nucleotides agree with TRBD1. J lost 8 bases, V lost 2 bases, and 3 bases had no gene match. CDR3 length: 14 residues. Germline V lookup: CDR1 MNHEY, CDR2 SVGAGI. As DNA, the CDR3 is TGTGCCAGCAGTTACGGGCAGGGGGATTCACCCCTCCACTTT. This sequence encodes CASSYGQGDSPLHF.

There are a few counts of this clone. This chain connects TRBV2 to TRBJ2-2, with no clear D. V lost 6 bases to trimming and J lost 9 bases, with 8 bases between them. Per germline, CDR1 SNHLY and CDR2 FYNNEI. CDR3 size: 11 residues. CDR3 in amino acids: CASRLLRELFF. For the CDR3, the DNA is TGTGCCAGCAGACTCTTGCGGGAGCTGTTTTTT.

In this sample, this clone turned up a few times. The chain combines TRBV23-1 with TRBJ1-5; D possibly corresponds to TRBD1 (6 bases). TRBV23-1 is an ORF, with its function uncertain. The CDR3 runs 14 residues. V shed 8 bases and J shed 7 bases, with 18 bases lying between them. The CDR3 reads CASSRGGQGQPQHF. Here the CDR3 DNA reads TGCGCCAGCTCACGGGGAGGGCAGGGGCAGCCCCAGCATTTT.

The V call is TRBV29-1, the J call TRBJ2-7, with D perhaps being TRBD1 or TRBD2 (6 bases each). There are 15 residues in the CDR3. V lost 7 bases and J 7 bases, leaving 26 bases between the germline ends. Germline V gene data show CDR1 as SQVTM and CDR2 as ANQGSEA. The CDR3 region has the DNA TGCAGCGCCGGGGGCCGCGGATTGGGGCTTAGTGAGCAGTACTTC. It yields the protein CSAGGRGLGLSEQYF.

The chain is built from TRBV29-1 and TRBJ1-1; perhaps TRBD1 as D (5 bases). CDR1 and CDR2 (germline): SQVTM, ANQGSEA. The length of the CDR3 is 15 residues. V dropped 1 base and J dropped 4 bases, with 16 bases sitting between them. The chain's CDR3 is CSVEGPIRVGTEAFF. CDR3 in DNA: TGCAGCGTTGAAGGCCCGATCAGGGTGGGCACTGAAGCTTTCTTT.

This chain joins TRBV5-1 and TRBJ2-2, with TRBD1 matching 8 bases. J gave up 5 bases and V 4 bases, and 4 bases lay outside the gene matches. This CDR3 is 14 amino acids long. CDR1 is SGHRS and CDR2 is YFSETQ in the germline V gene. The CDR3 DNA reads TGCGCCAGCAGCCAGGACAGGGAGACCGGGGAGCTGTTTTTT. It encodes CASSQDRETGELFF.

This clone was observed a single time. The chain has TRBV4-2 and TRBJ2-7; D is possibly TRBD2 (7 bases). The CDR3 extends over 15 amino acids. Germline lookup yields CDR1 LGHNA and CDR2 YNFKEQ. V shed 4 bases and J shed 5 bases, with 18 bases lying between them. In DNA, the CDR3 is TGTGCCAGCAGCCGGGAGGGGGGGACTCGGAACGAGCAGTACTTC. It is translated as CASSREGGTRNEQYF.

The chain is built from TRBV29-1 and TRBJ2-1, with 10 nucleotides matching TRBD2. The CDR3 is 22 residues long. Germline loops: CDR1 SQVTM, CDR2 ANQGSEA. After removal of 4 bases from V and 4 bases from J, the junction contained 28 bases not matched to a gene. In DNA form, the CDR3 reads TGCAGCGTTGTGCCCCCTCGCCGACCGGGGGCCAGTTGGACTAGCGGTTACAATGAGCAGTTCTTC. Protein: CSVVPPRRPGASWTSGYNEQFF.

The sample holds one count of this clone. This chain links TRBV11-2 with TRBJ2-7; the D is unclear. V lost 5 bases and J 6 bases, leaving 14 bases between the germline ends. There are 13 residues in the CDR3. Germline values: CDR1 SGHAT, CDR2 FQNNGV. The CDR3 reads CASSPPRGSEQYF. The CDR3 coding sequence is TGTGCCAGCAGCCCCCCTCGAGGAAGCGAGCAGTACTTC.

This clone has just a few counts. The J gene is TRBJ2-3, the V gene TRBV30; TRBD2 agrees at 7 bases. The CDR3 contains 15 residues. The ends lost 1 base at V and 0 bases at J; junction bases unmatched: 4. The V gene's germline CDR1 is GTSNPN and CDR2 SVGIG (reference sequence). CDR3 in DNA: TGTGCCTGGAGTGCTGGTAGCGGGAGCACAGATACGCAGTATTTT. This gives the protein CAWSAGSGSTDTQYF.

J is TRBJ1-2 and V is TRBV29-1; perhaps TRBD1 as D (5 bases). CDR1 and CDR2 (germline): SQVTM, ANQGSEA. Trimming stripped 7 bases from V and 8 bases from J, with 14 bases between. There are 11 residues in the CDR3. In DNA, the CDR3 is TGCAGCGGTTACAGGCTCTTCGGCTACACCTTC. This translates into CSGYRLFGYTF.

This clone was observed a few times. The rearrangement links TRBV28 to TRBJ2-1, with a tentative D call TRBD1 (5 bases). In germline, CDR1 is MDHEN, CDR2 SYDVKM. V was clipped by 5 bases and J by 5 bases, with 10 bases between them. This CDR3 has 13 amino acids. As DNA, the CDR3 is TGTGCCAGCAGTACAGGAAGAGACAATGAGCAGTTCTTC. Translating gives CASSTGRDNEQFF.

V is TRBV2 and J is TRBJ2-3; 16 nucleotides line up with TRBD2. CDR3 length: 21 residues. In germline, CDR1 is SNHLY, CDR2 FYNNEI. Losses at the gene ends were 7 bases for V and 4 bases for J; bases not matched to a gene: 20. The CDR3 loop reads CASTRRGLQGTSGRAADTQYF. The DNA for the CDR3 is TGTGCCAGCACCAGAAGGGGCTTACAGGGGACTAGCGGGAGGGCAGCAGATACGCAGTATTTT.

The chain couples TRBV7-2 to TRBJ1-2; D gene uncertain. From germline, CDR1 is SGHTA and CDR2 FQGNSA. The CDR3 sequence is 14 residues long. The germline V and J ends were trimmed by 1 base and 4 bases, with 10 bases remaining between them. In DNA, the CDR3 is TGTGCCAGCAGCTTAGATTGGACGGCCTATGGCTACACCTTC. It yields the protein CASSLDWTAYGYTF. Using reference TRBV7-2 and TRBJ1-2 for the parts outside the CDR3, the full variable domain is GAGVSQSPSNKVTEKGKDVELRCDPISGHTALYWYRQSLGQGLEFLIYFQGNSAPDKSGLPSDRFSAERTGGSVSTLTIQRTQQEDSAVYLCASSLDWTAYGYTFGSGTRLTVV.

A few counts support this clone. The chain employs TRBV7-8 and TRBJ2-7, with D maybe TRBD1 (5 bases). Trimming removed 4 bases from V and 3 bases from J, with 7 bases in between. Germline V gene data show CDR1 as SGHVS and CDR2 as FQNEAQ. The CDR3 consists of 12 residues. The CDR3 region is CASSYQGYEQYF. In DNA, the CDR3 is TGTGCCAGCAGCTACCAGGGCTACGAGCAGTACTTC. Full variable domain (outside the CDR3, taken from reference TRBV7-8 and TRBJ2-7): GAGVSQSPRYKVAKRGQDVALRCDPISGHVSLFWYQQALGQGPEFLTYFQNEAQLDKSGLPSDRFFAERPEGSVSTLKIQRTQQEDSAVYLCASSYQGYEQYFGPGTRLTVT.

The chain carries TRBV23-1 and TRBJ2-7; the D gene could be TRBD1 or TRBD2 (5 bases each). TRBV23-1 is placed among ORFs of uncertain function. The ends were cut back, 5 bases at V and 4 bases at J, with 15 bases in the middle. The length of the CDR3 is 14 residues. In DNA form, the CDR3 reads TGCGCCAGCAGTTACCGGGACCCCGCGTACGAGCAGTACTTC. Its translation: CASSYRDPAYEQYF.

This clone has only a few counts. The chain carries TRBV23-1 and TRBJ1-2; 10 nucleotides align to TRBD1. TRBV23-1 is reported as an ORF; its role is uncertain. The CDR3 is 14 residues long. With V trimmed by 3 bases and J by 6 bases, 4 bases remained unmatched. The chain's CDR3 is CASSHQGQGDGYTF. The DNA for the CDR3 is TGCGCCAGCAGTCATCAAGGACAGGGGGATGGCTACACCTTC.